Described below is a single T cell receptor beta chain sequence and its context. The antigen is not known. With 3 bases clipped from V and 5 bases from J, the junction kept 9 bases outside the gene matches. The V gene's germline CDR1 is SEHNR and CDR2 FQNEAQ (reference sequence). The CDR3 contains 16 residues. Both 60 Vbeta primers and 13 Jbeta primers went into the PCR. Method: immunoSEQ multiplex PCR; TCRdb's copy keeps in-frame clones and lacks some. The table shows approximately 160,000 clones, with approximately 81% occurring only once. This entry is derived from a study of cytomegalovirus exposure and HLA in healthy donors. Study details: Roughly 180 million T cells yielded 90 million to 130 million unique TCR beta sequences in earlier analysis.

Study results and limitations: The study labeled 164 TCR beta chains cytomegalovirus-associated. At a 0.05 false discovery rate, a later analysis found 15,000 to 20,000 TCR beta sequences to be associated with HLA alleles.

Sequencing input: PBMCs. The clonotype originates from a man aged 18 to 29 in good health and CMV-seronegative. The rearrangement links TRBV7-9 to TRBJ2-7, with 11 bases identical to TRBD2. CDR3 nucleotides: TGTGCCAGCAGCTTTGGGCTAGCGGGAGGAATGGACGAGCAGTACTTC. Its protein is CASSFGLAGGMDEQYF.